Listed below are T cell receptor beta chains from one sample, sequenced in a study of T cell repertoires in cytomegalovirus infection. Their antigen targets remain unknown. From the reads, TCRdb called clonotypes with MiXCR, one entry per CDR3 protein. Found here are 200,000 to 250,000 distinct CDR3 sequences, approximately 38% of them singletons; the top ten hold over 45%. The specimen was CD8+ T cells from cultured PBMCs, collected from culture after CMV antigen stimulation. The receptors were sampled from a human donor in good health (CMV status not recorded). Some clones in this sample may be carry-over from other donors' samples. Both conserved end residues are part of each CDR3. The D gene is left open where the match is weak. Size values are once, few and many counts, or a class for expanded clones, and some rows have none.

d_gene,v_gene,j_gene,abundance,CDR3aa,CDR3nt
-,TRBV7-9,TRBJ2-1,-,CASSSPRSRNEQFF,TGTGCCAGCAGCTCCCCCCGGTCCCGCAATGAGCAGTTCTTC
-,TRBV7-3,TRBJ1-1,few,CASSQGHPTEAFF,TGTGCCAGCAGCCAGGGACACCCAACTGAAGCTTTCTTT
-,TRBV19,TRBJ1-5,-,CASKEPGRQPQHF,TGTGCCAGTAAGGAGCCAGGCAGACAGCCCCAGCATTTT
TRBD1,TRBV7-9,TRBJ2-7,few,CASSPDPTGMKQEQYF,TGTGCCAGCAGCCCGGACCCGACAGGGATGAAGCAGGAGCAGTACTTC
-,TRBV25-1,TRBJ2-2,once,CASRTSSGGYTGELFF,TGTGCCAGCAGAACCTCCTCGGGGGGCTACACCGGGGAGCTGTTTTTT
TRBD1,TRBV7-9,TRBJ2-7,-,CASSLEGQAYEQYF,TGTGCCAGCAGCTTAGAGGGACAGGCCTACGAGCAGTACTTC
-,TRBV4-2,TRBJ2-3,-,CASSQDSGGETDTQYF,TGTGCCAGCAGCCAAGATTCAGGGGGGGAGACAGATACGCAGTATTTT
TRBD1,TRBV12-3/TRBV12-4,TRBJ2-1,few,CASSLSPGQGVRQFF,TGTGCCAGCAGTTTATCACCGGGACAGGGGGTCCGGCAGTTCTTC
-,TRBV20-1,TRBJ1-6,-,CSAIISEAYNSPLHF,TGCAGTGCCATAATCTCAGAGGCCTATAATTCACCCCTCCACTTT
-,TRBV7-2,TRBJ2-1,-,CASSPPPALSSYNEQFF,TGTGCCAGCAGCCCCCCGCCGGCCCTGAGCTCCTACAATGAGCAGTTCTTC
TRBD1,TRBV7-6,TRBJ1-1,-,CASSLRRGGTEAFF,TGTGCCAGCAGCTTACGCAGGGGGGGGACTGAAGCTTTCTTT
-,TRBV5-4,TRBJ2-6,-,CASSPRVHRSGANVLTF,TGTGCCAGCAGCCCAAGGGTACACCGCTCTGGGGCCAACGTCCTGACTTTC
-,TRBV7-2,TRBJ1-2,few,CASSWTDSSLYGYTF,TGTGCCAGCAGCTGGACAGATAGTTCCCTCTATGGCTACACCTTC
-,TRBV27,TRBJ2-7,-,CASSSLDRKPFGEQYF,TGTGCCAGCAGTTCCCTCGACAGGAAACCGTTCGGGGAGCAGTACTTC
-,TRBV28,TRBJ2-2,few,CASSTQISAMNTGELFF,TGTGCCAGCAGTACCCAGATTTCGGCGATGAACACCGGGGAGCTGTTTTTT
TRBD2,TRBV20-1,TRBJ2-3,-,CSALLAGGPSTDTQYF,TGCAGTGCCCTACTAGCGGGGGGGCCCAGCACAGATACGCAGTATTTT
-,TRBV12-3/TRBV12-4,TRBJ1-1,-,CASTSSAGENTEAFF,TGTGCCAGCACCTCCTCAGCAGGAGAAAACACTGAAGCTTTCTTT
-,TRBV10-3,TRBJ1-2,-,CAISERPGPAMDGYTF,TGTGCCATCAGTGAGCGTCCGGGCCCAGCAATGGATGGCTACACCTTC
-,TRBV12-3/TRBV12-4,TRBJ1-5,-,CASSLVAHSQPQHF,TGTGCCAGCAGTTTAGTAGCGCATTCCCAGCCCCAGCATTTT
-,TRBV4-1,TRBJ2-7,-,CASSQDSFPYEQYF,TGCGCCAGCAGCCAAGACAGCTTTCCCTACGAGCAGTACTTC
TRBD2,TRBV7-2,TRBJ2-5,few,CASSFHGGGPQETQYF,TGTGCCAGCAGCTTTCATGGCGGGGGTCCCCAAGAGACCCAGTACTTC
TRBD1,TRBV7-3,TRBJ2-1,medium-sized,CASSYRQGTYNEQFF,TGTGCCAGCAGCTATAGACAGGGCACCTACAATGAGCAGTTCTTC
TRBD1,TRBV7-6,TRBJ1-2,few,CASSLGTGGTLDYTF,TGTGCCAGCAGCTTAGGGACAGGGGGGACCCTCGACTACACCTTC
-,TRBV12-3/TRBV12-4,TRBJ2-1,few,CASSPQMGSANEQFF,TGTGCCAGCAGCCCCCAAATGGGTTCCGCCAATGAGCAGTTCTTC
TRBD1,TRBV7-9,TRBJ2-1,-,CASSAGTGMWEQFF,TGTGCCAGCAGCGCCGGGACAGGGATGTGGGAGCAGTTCTTC
-,TRBV12-5,TRBJ1-5,-,CASGLVTGPTNQPQHF,TGTGCTAGTGGTTTGGTAACCGGCCCTACCAATCAGCCCCAGCATTTT
TRBD2,TRBV5-6,TRBJ2-1,few,CASSAGTSGRLEQFF,TGTGCCAGCAGCGCCGGGACTAGCGGGAGACTCGAGCAGTTCTTC
-,TRBV7-9,TRBJ2-7,-,CASARSYEQYF,TGTGCCAGCGCGCGTTCCTACGAGCAGTACTTC
-,TRBV7-2,TRBJ1-2,-,CASSLARGLKYFHYGYTF,TGTGCCAGCAGCTTAGCCAGGGGCCTAAAATATTTCCACTATGGCTACACCTTC
-,TRBV7-9,TRBJ2-1,-,CASVEDGGPRYNEQFF,TGTGCCAGCGTGGAGGATGGAGGGCCTCGATACAATGAGCAGTTCTTC
-,TRBV15,TRBJ1-3,-,CATSVWGSGNTIYF,TGTGCCACCAGCGTATGGGGCTCTGGAAACACCATATATTTT
-,TRBV19,TRBJ1-4,few,CASSIHRATNEKLFF,TGTGCCAGTAGTATTCACAGGGCAACTAATGAAAAACTGTTTTTT
-,TRBV7-9,TRBJ2-6,few,CASPPGANVLTF,TGTGCCAGCCCTCCTGGGGCCAACGTCCTGACTTTC
-,TRBV19,TRBJ1-1,-,CASSIVAGGAFF,TGTGCCAGTAGTATTGTGGCCGGTGGCGCTTTCTTT
TRBD1,TRBV29-1,TRBJ1-2,-,CSVAIPDRAYGYTF,TGCAGCGTTGCAATCCCCGACAGGGCCTATGGCTACACCTTC
-,TRBV7-9,TRBJ2-7,few,CASSPTTRYEQYF,TGTGCCAGCAGCCCCACCACGCGGTACGAGCAGTACTTC
TRBD2,TRBV4-2,TRBJ2-1,few,CASSQEVSGAYNEQFF,TGTGCCAGCAGCCAAGAAGTTAGCGGGGCCTACAATGAGCAGTTCTTC
-,TRBV5-1,TRBJ2-2,few,CASNLGTGELFF,TGCGCCAGCAATCTCGGGACCGGGGAGCTGTTTTTT
-,TRBV7-4,TRBJ2-1,-,CASSYQENEQFF,TGTGCCAGCAGCTACCAGGAAAATGAGCAGTTCTTC
-,TRBV11-2,TRBJ2-1,-,CASSLGGHEQFF,TGTGCCAGCAGCTTGGGGGGACATGAGCAGTTCTTC
-,TRBV6-5,TRBJ1-2,-,CASSSRRTATLEGYTF,TGTGCCAGCAGTTCCAGAAGGACAGCTACCCTAGAAGGCTACACCTTC